The 5 T cell receptor beta chains in this list originate from one sample, sequenced in a study of blood T cell repertoires in COVID-19. Assay used: immunoSEQ multiplex PCR; TCRdb lists only in-frame clones, some missing. This repertoire shows approximately 80,000 clones, around 85% found once; its top ten account for just over 3%. Sequenced input: peripheral blood. These receptors all come from a woman older than 75 with COVID-19, enrolled during active disease.

The V call is TRBV5-3, the J call TRBJ2-3; tentative D call: TRBD2 (6 bases). TRBV5-3 is noted as an ORF with a role that remains uncertain. Trimming stripped 0 bases from V and 6 bases from J, with 14 bases between. CDR3 length: 15 residues. CDR3 in amino acids: CARSLAGSGRDTQYF. CDR3 coding DNA: TGTGCCAGAAGCTTGGCCGGGTCGGGGAGGGATACGCAGTATTTT.

The DNA for the CDR3 is TGCGCCAGCAGCCAAGAGGGGGACAGGGGTCTGGGTGGCTACACCTTC. Its translation: CASSQEGDRGLGGYTF. The chain carries TRBV4-3 and TRBJ1-2; TRBD1 matches at 10 bases. This CDR3 has 16 residues. V trimming: 0 bases; J trimming: 7 bases; junction bases outside the gene matches: 8. Looked up from germline, CDR1 is LGHNA and CDR2 is YSLEER.

This clone was counted once. The chain is built from TRBV6-2 or TRBV6-3 and TRBJ2-1; 11 nucleotides match TRBD2. The CDR3 covers 17 residues. J lost 7 bases, V lost 2 bases, and 10 bases had no gene match. Germline CDR1 MNHEY, CDR2 SVGEGT. CDR3 amino acids: CASSYPLAGGMINEQFF. CDR3 sequence (DNA): TGTGCCAGCAGTTACCCGTTAGCGGGGGGGATGATTAATGAGCAGTTCTTC.

This chain joins TRBV2 and TRBJ2-7; TRBD2 is a possible D gene (5 bases). The CDR3 contains 14 residues. Germline V gene sequence: CDR1 SNHLY, CDR2 FYNNEI. The V end was cut by 7 bases, the J end by 0 bases, with 13 bases between. DNA for the CDR3: TGTGCCAGCAATCCGGACTGGAACTCCTACGAGCAGTACTTC. As protein: CASNPDWNSYEQYF.

This clone was counted a single time. This chain links TRBV9 with TRBJ2-2, with D possibly matching TRBD2 (5 bases). The germline V gene has CDR1 SGDLS and CDR2 YYNGEE. The CDR3 has 16 amino acids. The V and J ends lost 4 bases and 0 bases respectively, with 13 bases between them. This CDR3 is CASSINGMPNTGELFF. CDR3 coding DNA: TGTGCCAGCAGCATAAACGGGATGCCGAACACCGGGGAGCTGTTTTTT.